The rows below give T cell receptor beta chains drawn from one sample of a study of T cell clones after liver transplantation. Method: immunoSEQ multiplex PCR; TCRdb's copy keeps in-frame clones and lacks some. This table holds 70,000 to 95,000 clones, approximately 87% found once. The sample in question was CD4+ T cells from blood, obtained at the 22-month timepoint. These receptor sequences come from a human patient who received a liver transplant. The graft donor may have contributed some T cells. Each CDR3 is given with its conserved first and last residue. D genes are given only for firm matches.

cdr3_aa: CASSPTFGTESYGYTF; j_call: TRBJ1-2; v_call: TRBV18; d_call: NA
cdr3_aa: CASSPQGGYNEQFF; j_call: TRBJ2-1; v_call: TRBV7-2; d_call: NA
cdr3_aa: CASSYGGSYNEQFF; j_call: TRBJ2-1; v_call: TRBV6-6; d_call: NA
cdr3_aa: CASTLGTGGPDTQYF; j_call: TRBJ2-3; v_call: TRBV19; d_call: TRBD1
cdr3_aa: CASSVGGRGGQETQYF; j_call: TRBJ2-5; v_call: TRBV9; d_call: TRBD2
cdr3_aa: CASSMVRQTNQPQHF; j_call: TRBJ1-5; v_call: TRBV19; d_call: NA
cdr3_aa: CASSLGTAKNEKLFF; j_call: TRBJ1-4; v_call: TRBV18; d_call: TRBD1
cdr3_aa: CASSQAYSGGPNTQYF; j_call: TRBJ2-3; v_call: TRBV4-3; d_call: TRBD2
cdr3_aa: CASWRNTEAFF; j_call: TRBJ1-1; v_call: TRBV5-5; d_call: NA
cdr3_aa: CASSPTRGTNEKLFF; j_call: TRBJ1-4; v_call: TRBV7-9; d_call: NA
cdr3_aa: CASSKGQMNTEAFF; j_call: TRBJ1-1; v_call: TRBV18; d_call: NA
cdr3_aa: CASSEGSGDQETQYF; j_call: TRBJ2-5; v_call: TRBV2; d_call: NA
cdr3_aa: CALSPGGNQPQHF; j_call: TRBJ1-5; v_call: TRBV6-1; d_call: NA
cdr3_aa: CASSANSNQPQHF; j_call: TRBJ1-5; v_call: TRBV6-6; d_call: NA
cdr3_aa: CASSLGRGETQYF; j_call: TRBJ2-5; v_call: TRBV5-6; d_call: NA
cdr3_aa: CASSIYRDSNEQFF; j_call: TRBJ2-1; v_call: TRBV19; d_call: TRBD1
cdr3_aa: CAISENRGQVGYTF; j_call: TRBJ1-2; v_call: TRBV10-3; d_call: TRBD1
cdr3_aa: CASSPPSGFQETQYF; j_call: TRBJ2-5; v_call: TRBV18; d_call: NA
cdr3_aa: CASSLGTKQHSNEQFF; j_call: TRBJ2-1; v_call: TRBV11-3; d_call: NA
cdr3_aa: CASSLNPGSGGTEAFF; j_call: TRBJ1-1; v_call: TRBV7-3; d_call: NA
cdr3_aa: CASSIFRGQGTDTQYF; j_call: TRBJ2-3; v_call: TRBV19; d_call: TRBD1
cdr3_aa: CASSSSVWTGVYAKNIQYF; j_call: TRBJ2-4; v_call: TRBV11-1; d_call: TRBD1
cdr3_aa: CASSLLSGRQGANANYGYTF; j_call: TRBJ1-2; v_call: TRBV28; d_call: TRBD1
cdr3_aa: CASSSGGDRYGYTF; j_call: TRBJ1-2; v_call: TRBV7-2; d_call: TRBD1
cdr3_aa: CASSLRPTNEKLFF; j_call: TRBJ1-4; v_call: TRBV5-5; d_call: NA
cdr3_aa: CASTNQGGGEKLFF; j_call: TRBJ1-4; v_call: TRBV5-4; d_call: TRBD1
cdr3_aa: CASSTTPQGTGELFF; j_call: TRBJ2-2; v_call: TRBV5-1; d_call: NA
cdr3_aa: CASSLGGRRNTQYF; j_call: TRBJ2-3; v_call: TRBV7-8; d_call: NA
cdr3_aa: CASSLGGLGETQYF; j_call: TRBJ2-5; v_call: TRBV5-4; d_call: NA
cdr3_aa: CASSGTGTGSYEQYF; j_call: TRBJ2-7; v_call: TRBV28; d_call: TRBD1
cdr3_aa: CASSPPSSGGIYNEQFF; j_call: TRBJ2-1; v_call: TRBV18; d_call: TRBD2
cdr3_aa: CASSTPGQGAVCTF; j_call: TRBJ1-2; v_call: TRBV25-1; d_call: TRBD1
cdr3_aa: CASRTERGGLQETQYF; j_call: TRBJ2-5; v_call: TRBV25-1; d_call: TRBD2
cdr3_aa: CASRQGAGGPNEQFF; j_call: TRBJ2-1; v_call: TRBV9; d_call: TRBD2
cdr3_aa: CASSKGAGETQYF; j_call: TRBJ2-5; v_call: TRBV7-9; d_call: NA
cdr3_aa: CASSLGSGGNYEQYF; j_call: TRBJ2-7; v_call: TRBV7-2; d_call: TRBD2
cdr3_aa: CAISRDRVGGYTF; j_call: TRBJ1-2; v_call: TRBV10-3; d_call: TRBD1
cdr3_aa: CASSTQGARETQYF; j_call: TRBJ2-5; v_call: TRBV5-4; d_call: TRBD1
cdr3_aa: CASSARTSGDYTDTQYF; j_call: TRBJ2-3; v_call: TRBV7-2; d_call: TRBD2
cdr3_aa: CASSKRGRAGELFF; j_call: TRBJ2-2; v_call: TRBV19; d_call: TRBD2
cdr3_aa: CASSEEGASYGYTF; j_call: TRBJ1-2; v_call: TRBV6-1; d_call: NA
cdr3_aa: CSARQGASEAFF; j_call: TRBJ1-1; v_call: TRBV29-1; d_call: TRBD1